Listed here are 20 T cell receptor beta chains from one sample, sequenced in a study of vaccination and CD4 T cells after COVID-19. These receptors' antigens are unknown. The treatment denotes: roughly ten-day PBMC culture with coronavirus spike peptide pools or control peptides (ViraFEST assay). Sequenced with the Oncomine TCR Beta short-read assay was DNA taken from cultured CD4+ T cells. TCRdb re-analysed the PCR reads in MiXCR, keeping a single row per CDR3 protein. The sample has approximately 15,000 distinct CDR3 sequences; roughly 51% are singletons. The sample was CD4+ T cells from blood, cultured in vitro. The origin of the receptors is a human donor who had recovered from COVID-19.

The chain recombines TRBV2 with TRBJ2-2; 10 nucleotides agree with TRBD2. Trimming removed 7 bases from V and 4 bases from J; junction bases left unmatched: 6. Germline loops: CDR1 SNHLY, CDR2 FYNNEI. The CDR3 extends over 15 amino acids. The CDR3 here is CASTTERGGTGELFF. In nucleotides, the CDR3 is TGTGCCAGCACTACTGAGCGGGGGGGCACCGGGGAGCTGTTTTTT.

The gene calls are TRBV6-2 or TRBV6-3 and TRBJ2-5; D perhaps matches TRBD1 (6 bases). This CDR3 has 15 residues. Trimming took 6 bases from V and 2 from J, leaving 16 bases between them. From germline, CDR1 is MNHEY and CDR2 SVGEGT. CDR3 residues: CASSRPGALQETQYF. CDR3 nucleotides: TGTGCCAGCAGCAGACCAGGGGCCTTACAAGAGACCCAGTACTTC.

This chain connects TRBV21-1 to TRBJ2-3; the table names TRBD1, a call not compared with the DNA. TRBV21-1 corresponds to a pseudogene. This CDR3 comprises 14 residues. This chain's CDR3 is CAIPQGTVADTQYF. The CDR3 coding sequence is TGTGCCATCCCACAGGGGACGGTTGCAGATACGCAGTATTTT.

The chain joins TRBV24-1 to TRBJ1-1, with D perhaps matching TRBD1 (5 bases). This CDR3 comprises 17 residues. Trimming left V 5 bases short and J 6 bases short, with 24 bases between. Germline V gives CDR1 KGHDR, CDR2 SFDVKD. CDR3 DNA: TGTGCCACCAGTGGGCCCCCCGGGGAGGGGAGGGGAGCTGAAGCTTTCTTT. Its translation: CATSGPPGEGRGAEAFF.

The rearrangement uses TRBV20-1 and TRBJ2-3, with 9 bases aligning to TRBD1. After removal of 3 bases from V and 4 bases from J, the junction contained 5 bases not matched to a gene. Germline V CDR1 and CDR2: DFQATT, SNEGSKA (reference sequence). The length of the CDR3 is 14 residues. CDR3 amino acids: CSASDGTGSDTQYF. CDR3 nucleotides: TGCAGTGCTAGTGATGGGACAGGGTCAGATACGCAGTATTTT.

This clonotype was seen more than once but under ten times. The rearrangement joins TRBV7-3 to TRBJ1-1, with D possibly matching TRBD1 (5 bases). Germline CDR1 and CDR2: SGHTA and FQGTGA. The V and J ends lost 0 bases and 5 bases respectively, with 10 bases between them. The CDR3 spans 14 residues. CDR3 sequence: CASSLTRGETEAFF. In DNA, the CDR3 is TGTGCCAGCAGCTTAACACGGGGCGAAACTGAAGCTTTCTTT.

V is TRBV6-5 and J is TRBJ1-5; D is unclear. CDR1 MNHEY and CDR2 SVGAGI come from the germline V gene. CDR3 length equals 16 residues. V was cut by 2 bases and J by 0 bases, with 11 bases left in between. As DNA, the CDR3 is TGTGCCAGCAGTTACCGTCCCCCTTATAGCAATCAGCCCCAGCATTTT. It encodes CASSYRPPYSNQPQHF.

The rearrangement uses TRBV20-1 and TRBJ2-7, with TRBD2 matching over 7 bases. In germline, CDR1 is DFQATT, CDR2 SNEGSKA (reference sequence). The V segment lost 1 base and the J segment 5 bases; nucleotides outside the gene matches: 8. The CDR3 length is 14 residues. This CDR3 reads CSARVGSSGDEQYF. CDR3 coding DNA: TGCAGTGCTAGAGTAGGGTCTAGCGGCGACGAGCAGTACTTC.

This sequence joins TRBV30 and TRBJ2-1, with 8 bases that match TRBD1. The CDR3 totals 17 residues. J lost 9 bases, V lost 2 bases, and 18 bases had no gene match. Germline CDR1 and CDR2: GTSNPN and SVGIG (reference sequence). The CDR3 DNA is TGTGCCTGGAGTACCGGGCCGCAGGGGGCGGCGGGACGTGAGCAGTTCTTC. Amino acid sequence: CAWSTGPQGAAGREQFF.

J is TRBJ1-1 and V is TRBV27; a possible D gene is TRBD1 (5 bases). The CDR3 runs 15 residues. CDR1 is MNHEY, CDR2 SMNVEV, per germline (reference sequence). The V end was cut by 5 bases, the J end by 8 bases, with 21 bases between. CDR3 amino acids: CASSPLGGGRGEAFF. The CDR3 coding sequence is TGTGCCAGCAGTCCCCTTGGGGGAGGGCGGGGGGAAGCTTTCTTT.

The rearrangement uses TRBV27 and TRBJ2-7; D is possibly TRBD1 (6 bases). V was pared by 5 bases and J by 2 bases, with 13 bases between. CDR3 length: 14 amino acids. Germline V gene sequence: CDR1 MNHEY, CDR2 SMNVEV (reference sequence). The CDR3, as DNA: TGTGCCAGCAGTCGAGAGACAGGTGCCTACGAGCAGTACTTC. Translated, it gives CASSRETGAYEQYF.

The V call is TRBV12-3 or TRBV12-4, the J call TRBJ2-3; 8 nucleotides match TRBD1. Trimming took 2 bases from V and 0 from J; bases not matched to a gene: 4. There are 16 residues in the CDR3. The CDR3 region is CASSLRQGYSTDTQYF. CDR3 nucleotides: TGTGCCAGCAGTTTACGACAGGGGTATAGCACAGATACGCAGTATTTT.

The DNA of the CDR3 is TGTGCCAGCAAAGATCTGGCAGGGGAACGGAATGAGCAGTTCTTC. It is translated as CASKDLAGERNEQFF. The V call is TRBV27, the J call TRBJ2-1; D possibly corresponds to TRBD1 (6 bases). The CDR3 spans 15 residues. V was shortened by 7 bases and J by 7 bases, with 20 bases between the two germline ends. Germline assignment: CDR1 MNHEY and CDR2 SMNVEV (reference sequence).

The rearrangement links TRBV7-2 to TRBJ1-3; D gene uncertain. The V gene's germline CDR1 is SGHTA and CDR2 FQGNSA. This CDR3 has 14 residues. The V end lost 2 bases, the J end lost 0 bases, and 5 bases lay between the germline ends. The CDR3: CASSLQSSGNTIYF. CDR3 DNA sequence: TGTGCCAGCAGCTTACAGAGCTCTGGAAACACCATATATTTT.

This clonotype was found a few times. J is TRBJ1-2 and V is TRBV10-3, with D unclear. Deletions cut 3 bases from V and 6 bases from J, with 14 bases between. The CDR3 length is 14 residues. CDR1 is ENHRY, CDR2 SYGVKD, per germline. CDR3 amino acids: CAISEDTIRNGYTF. The CDR3 DNA sequence: TGTGCCATCAGTGAAGATACAATACGAAATGGCTACACCTTC.

This clonotype occurred a few times. V is TRBV6-2 or TRBV6-3 and J is TRBJ1-5; D gene ambiguous. CDR3 length: 15 residues. Germline V gives CDR1 MNHEY, CDR2 SVGEGT. Deletions cut 6 bases from V and 3 bases from J, with 15 bases between. The DNA for the CDR3 is TGTGCCAGCAGGGATCGCAGCAAGTACAATCAGCCCCAGCATTTT. Translating gives CASRDRSKYNQPQHF.

V usage is TRBV7-6 and J usage is TRBJ1-2; D might be TRBD1 (5 bases). CDR3 length: 13 amino acids. V dropped 5 bases and J dropped 8 bases, with 15 bases sitting between them. The germline V gene encodes CDR1 SGHVS and CDR2 FNYEAQ. CDR3 sequence (DNA): TGTGCCAGCAGCCCCCCCCGCGAGGGGGGCTACACCTTC. Amino acid sequence: CASSPPREGGYTF.

This chain links TRBV7-9 with TRBJ1-1; a possible D gene is TRBD1 (5 bases). V shed 6 bases and J shed 6 bases, with 11 bases lying between them. The CDR3 totals 12 residues. Germline V gives CDR1 SEHNR, CDR2 FQNEAQ (reference sequence). The CDR3 loop reads CASSRGVAEAFF. Written as DNA, the CDR3 is TGTGCCAGCAGTCGGGGGGTGGCTGAAGCTTTCTTT.

This clonotype was seen a handful of times. V and J are TRBV7-2 and TRBJ1-3; no clear D. From germline, CDR1 is SGHTA and CDR2 FQGNSA. There are 14 residues in the CDR3. V shed 5 bases and J shed 0 bases, with 8 bases lying between them. CDR3 nucleotide sequence: TGTGCCAGCAGCCCACGCAACTCTGGAAACACCATATATTTT. Its protein product is CASSPRNSGNTIYF.

V is TRBV6-5 and J is TRBJ2-1; D gene ambiguous. V shed 0 bases and J shed 7 bases, with 1 base lying between them. From germline, CDR1 is MNHEY and CDR2 SVGAGI. The CDR3 extends over 11 amino acids. The CDR3 coding sequence is TGTGCCAGCAGTTACTCGAATGAGCAGTTCTTC. It encodes CASSYSNEQFF.